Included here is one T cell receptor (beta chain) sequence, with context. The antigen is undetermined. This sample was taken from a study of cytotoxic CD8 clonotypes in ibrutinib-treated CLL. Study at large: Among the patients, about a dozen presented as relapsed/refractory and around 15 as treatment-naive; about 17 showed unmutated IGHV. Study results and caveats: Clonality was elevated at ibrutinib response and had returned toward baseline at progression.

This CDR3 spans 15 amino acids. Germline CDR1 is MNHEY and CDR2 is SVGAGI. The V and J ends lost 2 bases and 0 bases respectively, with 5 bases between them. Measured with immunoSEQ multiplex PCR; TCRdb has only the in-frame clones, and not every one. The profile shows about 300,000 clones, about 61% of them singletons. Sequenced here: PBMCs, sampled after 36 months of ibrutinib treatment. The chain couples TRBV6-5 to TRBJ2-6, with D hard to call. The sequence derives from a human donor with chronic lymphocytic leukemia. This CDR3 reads CASSYTGSGANVLTF. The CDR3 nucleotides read TGTGCCAGCAGTTACACGGGCTCTGGGGCCAACGTCCTGACTTTC.